This T cell receptor beta chain was captured in a study of blood T cell repertoires in COVID-19 (dated by TCRdb to 2020 to 2022). Regarding the study in general: Samples from collaborators originated in the United States, Italy and Spain and spanned both the acute and convalescent phases of COVID-19. Samples were obtained from the ongoing ImmuneRACE study (first 160 participants) and from approximately 1,200 subjects provided by 6 global collaborators. The material from the prospective study consisted of cDNA or gDNA derived from T cells, B-cell-depleted T cells, or PBMCs. HLA class I and class II types, where available, came from metadata supplied by the sample provider rather than from assay-based typing. Sample metadata almost always included a de-identified subject ID, COVID-19 status, age in years and sex. Deeply sampled blood TCRbeta repertoires from subjects exposed to, actively infected with, or recovered from COVID-19 were included in the dataset. The repertoires were made available in a free public database intended to serve as a resource for research on the immune response to SARS-CoV-2. Here is what the overall study found, with its caveats: Clinical and demographic metadata were provided uncurated, with the amount varying by source and participant.

The CDR3 has 12 amino acids, counting the end cysteine and phenylalanine. Only the CDR3 part of the read is kept: 36 bases, read in frame from the first base. For CDR1 and CDR2, the germline V gene (reference sequence) lists GTSNPN and SVGIG. Relative to germline, V is 5 bases shorter and J is 5 bases shorter, with 12 bases between their ends. Whole blood was collected in K2EDTA tubes by collaborating institutions according to the institutions' own protocols. Collaborator samples were shipped for TCRbeta analysis as frozen whole blood, isolated PBMCs, or DNA extracted from either sample type. TCRbeta CDR3 regions were amplified from genomic DNA using the immunoSEQ Assay, a bias-controlled multiplex PCR. The study's own analysis went as follows. Within the assay, amplification of reference gene primers was used to estimate how many nucleated cells each sample contained. To quantify the absolute abundance of each unique TCRbeta CDR3 rearrangement, sequence reads were collapsed and filtered. For each sample, productive Simpson clonality was calculated as the square root of Simpson's diversity index across productive rearrangements. Held by TCRdb, this immuneACCESS table contains in-frame sequences only and omits some clones. Under half of the omission traces to an unresolved V gene where checked; the cause of the rest is unknown. From that table come the V and J calls and clone size; the DNA was used to work out D and trimming. In all, the sample holds some 80,000 clones, and roughly 80% of those were seen once. Of the sample, around 36% falls within the top ten clones.

Regarding this clone: This clone's antigen is unknown. No clone much larger than this one lies a single base away; base qualities are absent.

The sequence links TRBV30 to TRBJ1-1, with TRBD1 perhaps the D gene, on 5 matching bases. The sequence was obtained from a woman in her sixties or seventies with acute or convalescent COVID-19. Specimen: peripheral blood. The DNA is as follows: TGTGCCTGGTCTATCGGGGGAACTGAAGCTTTCTTT. This sequence encodes CAWSIGGTEAFF.